A selection of T cell receptor beta chains follows, all from one sample in a study of Ad26.COV2.S vaccination and SARS-CoV-2 variants. This table comes from immunoSEQ multiplex PCR, and its TCRdb copy is limited to in-frame clones, with some not included. This table has about 480,000 clones, around nine tenths appearing once. The material was peripheral blood, obtained in a trial of Ad26.COV2.S vaccine versus placebo. These TCRs come from a person between 18 and 59 years old who received the Ad26.COV2.S COVID-19 vaccine or a placebo. The CDR3 runs from the conserved cysteine through the conserved F or W. Fields, in order: J gene, V gene, clone size, D gene, CDR3 protein, CDR3 DNA. The D gene is left open where the match is weak. A clone size is listed for some rows: how often the clone was seen (once, few, many), or a class if it is expanded.

TRBJ2-3 | TRBV3-1/TRBV3-2 | . | TRBD2 | CASSLGLASTDTQYF | TGTGCCAGCAGCCTAGGACTAGCAAGCACAGATACGCAGTATTTT
TRBJ2-3 | TRBV7-2 | . | TRBD1 | CASSLAWDRMTDTQYF | TGTGCCAGCAGCTTAGCCTGGGACAGGATGACAGATACGCAGTATTTT
TRBJ1-5 | TRBV10-3 | . | . | CATVGEGNQPQHF | TGTGCCACAGTAGGGGAGGGCAATCAGCCCCAGCATTTT
TRBJ2-7 | TRBV19 | . | . | CASSNPGEGYEQYF | TGTGCCAGTAGTAATCCTGGAGAAGGCTACGAGCAGTACTTC
TRBJ2-3 | TRBV7-9 | once | . | CASSHLGAGTDTQYF | TGTGCCAGCAGCCACCTAGGTGCTGGGACAGATACGCAGTATTTT
TRBJ2-1 | TRBV27 | . | TRBD2 | CATKTSGGYNEQFF | TGTGCCACCAAGACTAGCGGAGGGTACAATGAGCAGTTCTTC
TRBJ2-1 | TRBV30 | . | TRBD1 | CAWSPGQGFYNEQFF | TGTGCCTGGAGCCCCGGACAGGGTTTCTACAATGAGCAGTTCTTC
TRBJ2-7 | TRBV4-2 | . | TRBD1 | CASSPGQGNYEQYF | TGTGCCAGCAGCCCCGGACAGGGGAACTACGAGCAGTACTTC
TRBJ2-1 | TRBV4-3 | . | TRBD2 | CASSQYRTSGRSSYNEQFF | TGCGCCAGCAGCCAATACAGAACTAGCGGGCGGAGCTCCTACAATGAGCAGTTCTTC
TRBJ2-2 | TRBV4-2 | . | . | CASSQERASWELFF | TGTGCCAGCAGCCAAGAGAGGGCCAGCTGGGAGCTGTTTTTT
TRBJ1-1 | TRBV30 | . | . | CAWSGSRWAEAFF | TGTGCCTGGAGTGGGTCTAGGTGGGCTGAAGCTTTCTTT
TRBJ1-1 | TRBV3-1/TRBV3-2 | . | . | CASSLGDTEAFF | TGTGCCAGCAGCTTAGGGGACACTGAAGCTTTCTTT
TRBJ2-1 | TRBV5-1 | . | . | CASSLVGATSFHEQFF | TGCGCCAGCAGCCTGGTAGGGGCCACATCTTTCCATGAGCAGTTCTTC
TRBJ2-5 | TRBV5-1 | . | . | CASSRSDETRATQYF | TGCGCCAGCAGTCGTTCGGACGAAACTAGGGCGACCCAGTACTTC
TRBJ1-5 | TRBV6-6 | once | . | CASSPGTNQPQHF | TGTGCCAGCAGTCCAGGGACAAATCAGCCCCAGCATTTT
TRBJ1-2 | TRBV28 | . | . | CASTGGTIFYGYTF | TGTGCCAGCACCGGGGGGACAATTTTCTATGGCTACACCTTC
TRBJ1-1 | TRBV7-9 | . | . | CASSLDLPGAEAFF | TGTGCCAGCAGCTTAGATCTCCCGGGGGCTGAAGCTTTCTTT
TRBJ1-1 | TRBV6-5 | . | . | CASSYIHEAFF | TGTGCCAGCAGTTACATCCATGAAGCTTTCTTT
TRBJ2-3 | TRBV7-6 | . | TRBD2 | CASSLGSGSPTDTQYF | TGTGCCAGCAGCTTAGGTAGCGGGAGTCCGACAGATACGCAGTATTTT
TRBJ2-6 | TRBV5-1 | . | . | CASSPSPGANVLTF | TGCGCCAGCAGCCCCTCCCCTGGGGCCAACGTCCTGACTTTC
TRBJ1-1 | TRBV3-1/TRBV3-2 | . | . | CASSQVPRRTEAFF | TGTGCCAGCAGCCAAGTACCCCGGAGGACTGAAGCTTTCTTT
TRBJ1-2 | TRBV4-2 | . | . | CASSQDLARKDGYTF | TGTGCCAGCAGCCAAGATTTGGCACGAAAAGATGGCTACACCTTC
TRBJ2-3 | TRBV30 | . | . | CAWIRGTGTDTQYF | TGTGCCTGGATTAGGGGAACGGGGACAGATACGCAGTATTTT
TRBJ1-2 | TRBV28 | . | . | CASSLTGERGNGYTF | TGTGCCAGCAGTTTAACGGGGGAGAGGGGTAATGGCTACACCTTC
TRBJ2-6 | TRBV29-1 | once | TRBD1 | CSVLDRGPGANVLTF | TGCAGCGTATTAGACAGGGGGCCAGGGGCCAACGTCCTGACTTTC
TRBJ2-5 | TRBV6-5 | few | . | CASRGLTLSLETQYF | TGTGCCAGCAGAGGACTAACACTTAGCTTGGAGACCCAGTACTTC
TRBJ1-5 | TRBV27 | once | . | CASGNQPQHF | TGTGCCTCGGGGAATCAGCCCCAGCATTTT
TRBJ2-7 | TRBV5-1 | . | TRBD1 | CASGTGTYEQYF | TGCGCCAGCGGGACAGGGACTTACGAGCAGTACTTC
TRBJ1-2 | TRBV18 | once | . | CASSPSEVGGYTF | TGTGCCAGCTCACCATCAGAGGTGGGGGGCTACACCTTC
TRBJ1-2 | TRBV29-1 | . | . | CSVEEGVLAF | TGCAGCGTTGAAGAGGGAGTCCTCGCCTTC
TRBJ2-7 | TRBV18 | once | . | CASSPPTESPEQYF | TGTGCCAGCTCACCACCTACGGAATCCCCCGAGCAGTACTTC
TRBJ2-2 | TRBV4-3 | . | . | CASSQLNTGELFF | TGCGCCAGCAGCCAACTAAACACCGGGGAGCTGTTTTTT
TRBJ1-6 | TRBV5-4 | . | . | CASNKAGGSDSPLHF | TGTGCCAGCAACAAAGCGGGTGGAAGTGATTCACCCCTCCACTTT
TRBJ2-7 | TRBV5-8 | . | TRBD1 | CASSLGGTGVQQYF | TGTGCCAGCAGCTTGGGGGGGACAGGGGTGCAACAGTACTTC
TRBJ2-2 | TRBV30 | . | . | CAWSRSGELFF | TGTGCCTGGAGTAGGTCCGGGGAGCTGTTTTTT
TRBJ2-7 | TRBV30 | once | TRBD2 | CAWAEGTSGDTYEQYF | TGTGCCTGGGCCGAGGGGACTAGCGGGGATACCTACGAGCAGTACTTC
TRBJ1-2 | TRBV3-1/TRBV3-2 | . | . | CASSQGFRTDGYGYTF | TGTGCCAGCAGCCAAGGCTTTAGGACGGATGGTTATGGCTACACCTTC
TRBJ2-3 | TRBV5-1 | . | TRBD2 | CASSWSGGSTDTQYF | TGCGCCAGCAGCTGGAGCGGGGGTAGCACAGATACGCAGTATTTT
TRBJ1-4 | TRBV6-5 | . | . | CASKVLTVTNEKLFF | TGTGCCAGCAAGGTTCTGACAGTCACTAATGAAAAACTGTTTTTT
TRBJ2-7 | TRBV28 | . | . | CASRRSYEQYF | TGTGCCAGCAGACGCTCCTACGAGCAGTACTTC
TRBJ2-7 | TRBV20-1 | once | . | CSASGGVEQYF | TGCAGTGCTAGCGGAGGGGTCGAGCAGTACTTC
TRBJ2-7 | TRBV3-1/TRBV3-2 | . | . | CASSKGVGASEQYF | TGTGCCAGCAGCAAGGGGGTGGGAGCCTCCGAGCAGTACTTC
TRBJ2-3 | TRBV7-9 | once | . | CASSLPDATDTQYF | TGTGCCAGCAGCTTACCCGACGCCACAGATACGCAGTATTTT
TRBJ1-5 | TRBV29-1 | . | . | CSVEGSPNQPQHF | TGCAGCGTTGAGGGCAGTCCAAACCAGCCCCAGCATTTT
TRBJ2-2 | TRBV6-5 | . | . | CASSYTASGTGELFF | TGTGCCAGCAGTTACACGGCGTCGGGCACCGGGGAGCTGTTTTTT
TRBJ2-7 | TRBV11-2 | . | . | CASSSNGPNYEQYF | TGTGCCAGCAGCAGCAACGGTCCCAACTACGAGCAGTACTTC
TRBJ2-1 | TRBV28 | few | . | CASSWQGNNEQFF | TGTGCCAGCAGTTGGCAGGGAAACAATGAGCAGTTCTTC
TRBJ1-5 | TRBV30 | . | . | CAWSVLSSNQPQHF | TGTGCCTGGAGTGTCCTAAGTAGCAATCAGCCCCAGCATTTT
TRBJ2-5 | TRBV15 | . | TRBD1 | CATSSGGVGETQYF | TGTGCCACCAGCTCAGGGGGAGTAGGAGAGACCCAGTACTTC
TRBJ2-1 | TRBV7-2 | . | TRBD2 | CASSPPTGGEQFF | TGTGCCAGCAGCCCGCCAACGGGAGGGGAGCAGTTCTTC
TRBJ2-2 | TRBV9 | . | . | CASSVELTGELFF | TGTGCCAGCAGCGTAGAGTTGACCGGGGAGCTGTTTTTT